Reported below is one T cell receptor beta chain. Its matching antigen is unknown. Some clones are missing from TCRdb's copy, which holds only in-frame ones; the method was immunoSEQ multiplex PCR. Of around 300,000 clones listed, approximately 86% are singletons. The data stem from a study of cytomegalovirus exposure and HLA in healthy donors. General study findings and limits: Associated with cytomegalovirus, according to the listing, were 150 to 200 TCR beta chains.

CDR3 length: 12 amino acids. Germline V CDR1 and CDR2: LNHDA, SQIVND (reference sequence). V lost 4 bases, J lost 5 bases, and 1 base stayed unmatched. The specimen sequenced was PBMCs. The origin of this receptor is a woman aged 18-35 years in good health and CMV-seronegative. The chain carries TRBV19 and TRBJ2-7; 8 bases line up with TRBD1. CDR3 sequence: CASSTTGDEQYF. Written as DNA, the CDR3 is TGTGCCAGTAGTACGACAGGGGACGAGCAGTACTTC.